These 30 T cell receptor beta chains were all obtained from the same sample, sequenced in a study of T cells in Graves' hyperthyroidism and ophthalmopathy. RNA transcripts gave rise to amplified TCR beta CDR3 regions. A set of HTBI primers served as the primers for a first-round RT-PCR of the TCR CDR3. A single record per CDR3 protein comes from TCRdb applying MiXCR to the multiplex PCR reads. This table has roughly 580,000 distinct CDR3 sequences, about 14% appearing once. Input material: blood. Receptor source: a woman in her twenties or thirties with Graves' hyperthyroidism that later progressed to Graves' ophthalmopathy.

This clonotype occurred many times. The chain couples TRBV29-1 to TRBJ1-2, with D hard to call. V gave up 6 bases and J gave up 7 bases, with 15 bases separating them. This CDR3 has 12 residues. CDR1 and CDR2 from the germline V gene are SQVTM and ANQGSEA. CDR3 loop: CSVLDGPIGYTF. For the CDR3, the DNA is TGCAGCGTCCTCGACGGTCCTATTGGCTACACCTTC.

A word on this clonotype: This sequence may be a read error, since a much larger clone differs from it by one base. The V and J genes are TRBV12-3 or TRBV12-4 and TRBJ2-1; 10 bases fit TRBD2. This CDR3 region has 14 residues. CDR3 sequence reads: CSSSSAGGPYEQFF. In nucleotides, the CDR3 is TGTTCCAGCAGTTCAGCGGGAGGGCCCTATGAGCAGTTCTTC.

At least ten counts were recorded for this clonotype. The chain links TRBV27 to TRBJ1-2; 12 positions match TRBD1. The CDR3 has 14 residues. In germline, CDR1 is MNHEY, CDR2 SMNVEV (reference sequence). The trim removed 3 bases at V and 8 bases at J, leaving 4 bases unmatched. Written as DNA, the CDR3 is TGTGCCAGCAGTTTCAAAGGGACAGGGGGCGGCTACACCTTC. As protein: CASSFKGTGGGYTF.

This clonotype was observed many times. The chain uses TRBV28 and TRBJ1-2; 7 nucleotides line up with TRBD1. Germline lookup yields CDR1 MDHEN and CDR2 SYDVKM. V trimming: 2 bases; J trimming: 6 bases; junction bases outside the gene matches: 15. This CDR3 spans 17 amino acids. The CDR3 DNA is TGTGCCAGCAGTTTAGGCCCGGGACAGCCGAATTGGAATGGCTACACCTTC. It specifies CASSLGPGQPNWNGYTF.

Turning to this clonotype: A much larger clone sits a single nucleotide away, making a read error possible. The chain uses TRBV3-1 and TRBJ2-1; TRBD2 agrees at 10 bases. V lost 4 bases, J lost 2 bases, and 8 bases stayed unmatched. Germline values: CDR1 LGHDT, CDR2 YNNKEL (reference sequence). The CDR3 sequence is 17 residues long. The CDR3 DNA sequence: TGTGCCAGCAGCCCGCCGGGACTAGCGTTCGCCTACAATGAGCAGTTCTTC. Translated, it gives CASSPPGLAFAYNEQFF.

This clonotype was observed at least ten times. V and J are TRBV28 and TRBJ2-5; 10 bases fit TRBD2. J lost 6 bases, V lost 4 bases, and 11 bases had no gene match. Germline V gene sequence: CDR1 MDHEN, CDR2 SYDVKM. The CDR3 has 16 residues. The CDR3 bases are TGTGCCAGCAGTTCCTGGACTAGCGGAGATAAGAAGACCCAGTACTTC. Residues: CASSSWTSGDKKTQYF.

This clonotype was observed at least ten times. The chain combines TRBV19 with TRBJ2-1; TRBD2 agrees at 8 bases. V gave up 1 base and J gave up 9 bases; unmatched junction bases: 8. CDR1 and CDR2 (germline): LNHDA, SQIVND (reference sequence). The CDR3 totals 15 residues. CDR3 residues: CASSIVGSGVSEQFF. CDR3 bases: TGTGCCAGTAGTATAGTGGGTAGCGGGGTCTCTGAGCAGTTCTTC.

This clonotype was observed at least ten times. The chain has TRBV12-3 or TRBV12-4 and TRBJ1-2, with unresolved D. The V end was cut by 7 bases, the J end by 6 bases, with 15 bases between. This CDR3 comprises 13 residues. CDR3 residues: CASTHYSHDGYTF. In DNA form, the CDR3 reads TGTGCCAGCACCCACTACAGTCATGATGGCTACACCTTC.

This clonotype has a count of ten or more. The chain employs TRBV11-2 and TRBJ2-7; unclear D gene. The V gene's germline CDR1 is SGHAT and CDR2 FQNNGV. The V and J ends lost 2 bases and 0 bases respectively, with 8 bases between them. The CDR3 extends over 14 amino acids. Here the CDR3 DNA reads TGTGCCAGCAGCTTAAGTTTCAGCTCCTACGAGCAGTACTTC. It specifies CASSLSFSSYEQYF.

With regard to this clonotype: This clone may be a read error of a much larger clone one base away. The rearrangement uses TRBV7-2 and TRBJ2-5, with D maybe TRBD2 (6 bases). The germline gives CDR1 SGHTA, CDR2 FQGNSA. This CDR3 contains 15 residues. V was cut by 5 bases and J by 3 bases, with 16 bases left in between. CDR3 residues: CASSAMASVKETQYF. The CDR3 DNA reads TGTGCCAGCAGCGCGATGGCTAGCGTAAAAGAGACCCAGTACTTC.

This clonotype was recorded many times. The V gene is TRBV7-2, the J gene TRBJ2-3, with a weak D call TRBD2 (6 bases). V lost 5 bases and J 2 bases, leaving 17 bases between the germline ends. CDR3 length: 16 amino acids. Germline CDR1 and CDR2: SGHTA and FQGNSA. The CDR3 region has the DNA TGTGCCAGCAGCCACGCGGGGTCAGGACTCACAGATACGCAGTATTTT. Protein product: CASSHAGSGLTDTQYF.

This clonotype was seen at least ten times. The CDR3 DNA follows: TGTGCCAGTAGTTCCTCTCTAGACGCAATCTATAATTCACCCCTCCACTTT. It translates to CASSSSLDAIYNSPLHF. The chain links TRBV19 to TRBJ1-6; no clear D gene. V lost 5 bases and J 3 bases, leaving 17 bases between the germline ends. Germline lookup yields CDR1 LNHDA and CDR2 SQIVND (reference sequence). The CDR3 extends over 17 amino acids.

This clonotype was picked up many times. The gene calls are TRBV28 and TRBJ2-5, with a possible D match to TRBD1 (6 bases). The CDR3 sequence is 18 residues long. CDR1 is MDHEN, CDR2 SYDVKM, per germline. V was trimmed by 4 bases and J by 0 bases, leaving 21 bases between them. The CDR3 here is CASSYKHFLRGYQETQYF. The CDR3 nucleotides read TGTGCCAGCAGTTATAAGCATTTCCTTAGGGGGTACCAAGAGACCCAGTACTTC.

This clonotype has ten or more counts. The rearrangement joins TRBV6-1 to TRBJ1-4, with TRBD1 identical over 8 bases. V trimming: 6 bases; J trimming: 3 bases; junction bases outside the gene matches: 3. The CDR3 loop spans 14 amino acids. Germline loops: CDR1 MNHNS, CDR2 SASEGT. CDR3: CASRWTGSNEKLFF. The DNA for the CDR3 is TGTGCCAGCAGATGGACAGGGTCTAATGAAAAACTGTTTTTT.

This clonotype has ten or more counts. This chain connects TRBV6-1 to TRBJ2-2, with D unclear. The CDR3 totals 15 residues. Trimming removed 5 bases from V and 1 base from J, with 11 bases in between. Germline CDR1 MNHNS, CDR2 SASEGT. The CDR3 here is CASSPLDKNTGELFF. CDR3 DNA sequence: TGTGCCAGCAGTCCCCTCGACAAGAACACCGGGGAGCTGTTTTTT.

At least ten counts were recorded for this clonotype. V is TRBV28 and J is TRBJ2-2; 9 bases fit TRBD2. Looked up from germline, CDR1 is MDHEN and CDR2 is SYDVKM. The CDR3 spans 16 residues. V was clipped by 3 bases and J by 6 bases; unmatched bases: 8. CDR3 sequence reads: CASSFYPSGKAGELFF. For the CDR3, the DNA is TGTGCCAGCAGTTTTTACCCTAGCGGGAAGGCCGGGGAGCTGTTTTTT.

The gene calls are TRBV15 and TRBJ1-4, with D possibly being TRBD1 (6 bases). The CDR3 has 16 residues. Germline CDR1 reads LNHNV; CDR2 reads YYDKDF (reference sequence). The V end lost 3 bases, the J end lost 8 bases, and 19 bases lay between the germline ends. As DNA, the CDR3 is TGTGCCACCAGCAGGCCCGGACAGCCAAAGGGGGAAAAACTGTTTTTT. This codes for CATSRPGQPKGEKLFF.

The genes are TRBV7-9 and TRBJ2-7; 10 bases map to TRBD2. Looked up from germline, CDR1 is SEHNR and CDR2 is FQNEAQ (reference sequence). The CDR3 is 16 amino acids. V lost 6 bases, J lost 3 bases, and 11 bases stayed unmatched. CDR3 in DNA: TGTGCCAGCAGTCTCATAGCGGGAGGTCCCGACTACGAGCAGTACTTC. Translation gives CASSLIAGGPDYEQYF.

The chain couples TRBV2 to TRBJ1-1; TRBD1 matches 9 bases. The germline V gene encodes CDR1 SNHLY and CDR2 FYNNEI. The CDR3 is 14 amino acids. V gave up 6 bases and J gave up 5 bases; unmatched junction bases: 7. Written as DNA, the CDR3 is TGTGCCAGCAGGGAACAGGGGGCAGAGACTGAAGCTTTCTTT. It specifies CASREQGAETEAFF.

The chain carries TRBV27 and TRBJ2-7; 8 nucleotides align to TRBD1. This CDR3 is 14 amino acids long. Germline-derived CDR1 and CDR2 are MNHEY and SMNVEV (reference sequence). V lost 6 bases to trimming and J lost 1 base; unmatched junction nucleotides: 5. CDR3 in DNA: TGTGCCAGCAGAACGACAGGGGATTCCTACGAGCAGTACTTC. It is translated as CASRTTGDSYEQYF.

This clonotype was counted at least ten times. The V gene is TRBV20-1, the J gene TRBJ2-2; 8 nucleotides match TRBD2. The CDR3 has 21 amino acids. Germline V gene lookup returns CDR1 DFQATT and CDR2 SNEGSKA (reference sequence). Germline trimming cut 3 bases from V and 0 bases from J; bases unmatched to any gene: 21. The CDR3 region has the DNA TGCAGTGCTAGTGCGTCGTCATTCCAAGCGGGAGAAGGTGCGAACACCGGGGAGCTGTTTTTT. Protein: CSASASSFQAGEGANTGELFF.

This chain connects TRBV20-1 to TRBJ1-6; tentatively, D is TRBD1 (5 bases). Trimming took 0 bases from V and 6 from J, leaving 9 bases between them. The germline CDR1 and CDR2 sequences are DFQATT and SNEGSKA (reference sequence). This CDR3 contains 14 residues. The DNA for the CDR3 is TGCAGTGCTAGAGAAGGACACCTTAATTCACCCCTCCACTTT. Protein product: CSAREGHLNSPLHF.

This clonotype was counted at least ten times. The chain is built from TRBV24-1 and TRBJ1-2; D perhaps matches TRBD1 (5 bases). Germline V gives CDR1 KGHDR, CDR2 SFDVKD. V dropped 2 bases and J dropped 7 bases, with 7 bases sitting between them. The CDR3 loop spans 12 amino acids. The CDR3 loop reads CATSDSDTGYTF. The CDR3 DNA is TGTGCCACCAGTGATTCGGACACTGGCTACACCTTC.

For this clonotype: A much larger clonotype is one base distant, so this may be a read error. This sequence joins TRBV28 and TRBJ1-1, with TRBD1 matching over 7 bases. Looked up from germline, CDR1 is MDHEN and CDR2 is SYDVKM. V lost 3 bases and J lost 1; bases outside the gene matches: 2. The CDR3 runs to 14 residues. This CDR3 is CASSFHRGNTEAFF. The CDR3 bases are TGTGCCAGCAGTTTCCACAGGGGGAACACTGAAGCTTTCTTT.

Turning to this clonotype: A much more abundant neighbour one base away suggests this may be a read error. J is TRBJ2-1 and V is TRBV12-5; TRBD2 is a possible D gene (5 bases). This CDR3 spans 11 amino acids. CDR1 is LGHNT and CDR2 is FRNRAP in the germline V gene. Trimming removed 6 bases from V and 8 bases from J, with 8 bases in between. CDR3 loop: CASGQRDEQFF. In DNA form, the CDR3 reads TGTGCTAGTGGACAGAGGGATGAGCAGTTCTTC.

The chain employs TRBV9 and TRBJ2-1; D unclear. There are 14 residues in the CDR3. Germline CDR1 is SGDLS and CDR2 is YYNGEE. With 5 bases removed from V and 8 bases from J, the gap between germline ends came to 17 bases. Written as DNA, the CDR3 is TGTGCCAGCAGTGTGGTAGATTTATACGATGAGCAGTTCTTC. Protein sequence: CASSVVDLYDEQFF.

Note on this clonotype: The junction shows a germline mismatch at one end, possibly a read error. The chain carries TRBV7-9 and TRBJ2-7; D is unresolved. Germline V gives CDR1 SEHNR, CDR2 FQNEAQ (reference sequence). The CDR3 spans 12 residues. CDR3 loop: CASSLVGYGQYF. CDR3 in DNA: TGTGCCAGCAGCTTAGTGGGTTACGGGCAGTACTTC.

The gene calls are TRBV14 and TRBJ1-1; 7 nucleotides line up with TRBD1. V dropped 4 bases and J dropped 4; count of bases not matched to a gene: 9. This CDR3 has 15 amino acids. Germline V gene lookup returns CDR1 SGHDN and CDR2 FVKESK. This chain's CDR3 is CASSPHRGPSTEAFF. CDR3 nucleotide sequence: TGTGCCAGCAGCCCTCACAGGGGACCCTCCACTGAAGCTTTCTTT.

The chain has TRBV5-1 and TRBJ2-7; D unresolved. This CDR3 contains 13 residues. Germline CDR1 and CDR2: SGHRS and YFSETQ. V lost 4 bases and J lost 6, with 14 bases in between. This CDR3 reads CASSQDPYGEQYF. As DNA, the CDR3 is TGCGCCAGCAGCCAAGATCCCTACGGCGAGCAGTACTTC.

At least ten counts were recorded for this clonotype. The rearrangement links TRBV15 to TRBJ2-7; unclear D gene. The CDR3 has 12 amino acids. Germline V gives CDR1 LNHNV, CDR2 YYDKDF (reference sequence). V was shortened by 0 bases and J by 9 bases, with 9 bases between the two germline ends. The CDR3 region has the DNA TGTGCCACCAGCAGAGAATTGTCGGTGCAGTACTTC. Translation gives CATSRELSVQYF.